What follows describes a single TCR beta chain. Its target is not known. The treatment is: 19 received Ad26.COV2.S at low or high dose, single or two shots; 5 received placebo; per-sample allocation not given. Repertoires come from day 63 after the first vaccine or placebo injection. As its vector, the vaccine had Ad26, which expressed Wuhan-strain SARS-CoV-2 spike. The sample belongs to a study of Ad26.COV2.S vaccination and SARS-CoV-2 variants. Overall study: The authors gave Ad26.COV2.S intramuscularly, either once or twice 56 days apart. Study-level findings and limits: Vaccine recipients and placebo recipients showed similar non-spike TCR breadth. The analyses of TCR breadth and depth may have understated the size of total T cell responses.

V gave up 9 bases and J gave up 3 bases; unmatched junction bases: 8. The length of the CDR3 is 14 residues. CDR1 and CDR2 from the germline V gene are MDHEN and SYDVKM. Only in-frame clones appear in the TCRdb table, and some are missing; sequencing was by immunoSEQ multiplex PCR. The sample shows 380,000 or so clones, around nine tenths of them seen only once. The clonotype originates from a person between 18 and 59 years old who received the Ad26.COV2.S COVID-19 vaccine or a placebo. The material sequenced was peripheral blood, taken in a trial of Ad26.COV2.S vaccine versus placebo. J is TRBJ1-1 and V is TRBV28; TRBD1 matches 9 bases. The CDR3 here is CASNWDRDDTEAFF. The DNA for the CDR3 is TGTGCCAGTAATTGGGACAGGGACGACACTGAAGCTTTCTTT.